Shown below are 23 T cell receptor beta chains from a single sample sequenced in a study of blood T cell repertoires in COVID-19. Some clones are missing from TCRdb's copy, which holds only in-frame ones; the method was immunoSEQ multiplex PCR. This table holds around 67,000 clones, 87% found once. The sample comprised peripheral blood. Source of these receptors: a woman of 80 years or more with acute or convalescent COVID-19.

The V gene is TRBV28, the J gene TRBJ2-3, with TRBD2 matching over 8 bases. This CDR3 has 13 amino acids. Germline values: CDR1 MDHEN, CDR2 SYDVKM. V lost 5 bases, J lost 5 bases, and 3 bases stayed unmatched. CDR3 sequence (DNA): TGTGCCAGCAGTCCGGGGGGGGTAGATACGCAGTATTTT. This encodes CASSPGGVDTQYF.

This rearrangement joins TRBV9 to TRBJ1-1; unclear D gene. This CDR3 has 13 residues. Germline V gene data show CDR1 as SGDLS and CDR2 as YYNGEE. Trimming pared 4 bases from V and 4 bases from J, leaving 11 bases between. The CDR3 nucleotides read TGTGCCAGCAGCCCGAGAATCGGCACTGAAGCTTTCTTT. It specifies CASSPRIGTEAFF.

This clone was seen only a few times. The rearrangement links TRBV3-1 (or the pseudogene TRBV3-2) to TRBJ2-3; D is possibly TRBD2 (6 bases). Germline CDR1 reads LGHDT; CDR2 reads YNNKEL (reference sequence). This CDR3 has 15 residues. Trimming cost V 4 bases and J 1 base, with 12 bases left between them. CDR3 protein: CASSRDFLGTDTQYF. CDR3 nucleotide sequence: TGTGCCAGCAGCCGGGACTTCTTGGGCACAGATACGCAGTATTTT.

The chain employs TRBV6-2 or TRBV6-3 and TRBJ2-7; 13 nucleotides align to TRBD2. Germline assignment: CDR1 MNHEY and CDR2 SVGEGT. This CDR3 is 15 amino acids long. The junction had 3 bases not matched to a gene; V was cut back by 5 bases and J by 2 bases. CDR3 DNA sequence: TGTGCCAGCAGTACTACTAGCGGGGGGGCCTACGAGCAGTACTTC. Protein: CASSTTSGGAYEQYF.

A single count supports this clone. The gene calls are TRBV30 and TRBJ2-4; 12 bases match TRBD2. CDR3 length: 17 amino acids. CDR1 is GTSNPN, CDR2 SVGIG, per germline (reference sequence). The V and J ends lost 2 bases and 7 bases, in that order; junction bases with no gene match: 12. The CDR3: CAWSPPLAGGRGNIQYF. In DNA, the CDR3 is TGTGCCTGGAGTCCCCCTCTAGCGGGAGGGCGGGGGAACATTCAGTACTTC.

The chain has TRBV19 and TRBJ2-7, with 10 bases matching TRBD1. The CDR3 has 15 amino acids. J was trimmed by 0 bases and V by 6 bases; bases with no gene match: 5. The germline gives CDR1 LNHDA, CDR2 SQIVND (reference sequence). For the CDR3, the DNA is TGTGCCAGTAGCCCTGGGACAGGGGTCTCCTACGAGCAGTACTTC. This translates into CASSPGTGVSYEQYF.

The chain has TRBV7-2 and TRBJ2-1; a weak D match, TRBD2 (6 bases). The germline CDR1 and CDR2 sequences are SGHTA and FQGNSA. Trimming stripped 2 bases from V and 8 bases from J, with 16 bases between. This CDR3 comprises 15 residues. CDR3 residues: CASSLRSGSRHEQFF. CDR3 DNA sequence: TGTGCCAGCAGCTTAAGATCCGGGAGTAGGCATGAGCAGTTCTTC.

The genes are TRBV4-2 and TRBJ2-7, with D possibly being TRBD2 (7 bases). Germline V gene data show CDR1 as LGHNA and CDR2 as YNFKEQ. With 0 bases removed from V and 4 bases from J, the gap between germline ends came to 16 bases. The CDR3 totals 16 residues. The CDR3 loop is CASSQEGAGAWYEQYF. In DNA form, the CDR3 reads TGTGCCAGCAGCCAAGAAGGGGCGGGGGCTTGGTACGAGCAGTACTTC.

This clone was observed once. This chain links TRBV5-6 with TRBJ1-2, with D possibly TRBD1 on 6 matching bases. The CDR3 totals 14 residues. V dropped 3 bases and J dropped 8 bases, with 17 bases sitting between them. The V gene's germline CDR1 is SGHDT and CDR2 YYEEEE. For the CDR3, the DNA is TGTGCCAGCAGCTACCCAGGACAGCGCCAAGGCTACACCTTC. It yields the protein CASSYPGQRQGYTF.

The chain combines TRBV10-2 with TRBJ2-1; TRBD2 matches 12 bases. CDR1 WSHSY and CDR2 SAAADI come from the germline V gene. CDR3 length: 15 residues. V lost 8 bases and J lost 5; bases outside the gene matches: 7. CDR3: CASLGGLAGNNEQFF. For the CDR3, the DNA is TGCGCCAGCTTGGGCGGACTAGCGGGGAACAATGAGCAGTTCTTC.

This chain links TRBV28 with TRBJ1-6; a weak D match, TRBD1 (5 bases). Germline V gene lookup returns CDR1 MDHEN and CDR2 SYDVKM. This CDR3 is built from 15 residues. The V end was cut by 6 bases, the J end by 9 bases, with 18 bases between. The CDR3 loop reads CASRATGPRVSPLHF. CDR3 DNA sequence: TGTGCCAGCAGGGCCACCGGGCCCAGGGTTTCACCCCTCCACTTT.

The chain recombines TRBV27 with TRBJ1-5; TRBD1 matches at 8 bases. Trimming removed 9 bases from V and 12 bases from J; junction bases left unmatched: 19. Germline V CDR1 and CDR2: MNHEY, SMNVEV (reference sequence). The CDR3 extends over 15 amino acids. CDR3 nucleotide sequence: TGTGCCAGGGCCTTGGGGGGACAGGAAACACAGGGCCAGCATTTT. It codes for CARALGGQETQGQHF.

V gene TRBV30 combines with J gene TRBJ1-1; 8 bases are shared with TRBD1. CDR1 and CDR2 (germline): GTSNPN, SVGIG (reference sequence). The CDR3 runs 15 residues. The J segment lost 5 bases and the V segment lost 5 bases, leaving 13 bases of the junction unmatched. CDR3 nucleotide sequence: TGTGCCTGGCGACGGACAGGGTTTTCGTGGACTGAAGCTTTCTTT. It yields the protein CAWRRTGFSWTEAFF. Based on the CDR3 plus reference TRBV30 and TRBJ1-1, the full variable domain is SQTIHQWPATLVQPVGSPLSLECTVEGTSNPNLYWYRQAAGRGLQLLFYSVGIGQISSEVPQNLSASRPQDRQFILSSKKLLLSDSGFYLCAWRRTGFSWTEAFFGQGTRLTVV.

The V gene is TRBV3-1 (or the pseudogene TRBV3-2), the J gene TRBJ2-7; TRBD1 is a possible D gene (5 bases). V was pared by 1 base and J by 5 bases, with 12 bases between. The germline CDR1 and CDR2 sequences are LGHDT and YNNKEL (reference sequence). CDR3 length equals 14 residues. The CDR3, as DNA: TGTGCCAGCAGCCAAGTTCAGGGTAGGGACGAGCAGTACTTC. It codes for CASSQVQGRDEQYF.

This sequence joins TRBV10-3 and TRBJ2-5; no clear D. V shed 3 bases and J shed 4 bases, with 3 bases lying between them. The CDR3 consists of 11 residues. The germline CDR1 and CDR2 sequences are ENHRY and SYGVKD. CDR3 bases: TGTGCCATCAGTGACATAGAGACCCAGTACTTC. This codes for CAISDIETQYF.

The chain uses TRBV4-3 and TRBJ2-6; D is possibly TRBD1 (5 bases). Germline assignment: CDR1 LGHNA and CDR2 YSLEER. There are 17 residues in the CDR3. With 1 base removed from V and 2 bases from J, the gap between germline ends came to 12 bases. The CDR3: CASSQGVGVTGANVLTF. In DNA, the CDR3 is TGCGCCAGCAGCCAAGGTGTAGGGGTTACTGGGGCCAACGTCCTGACTTTC.

V usage is TRBV2 and J usage is TRBJ1-5, with D possibly being TRBD1 (5 bases). The CDR3 length is 13 residues. V lost 8 bases and J lost 5, with 13 bases in between. CDR1 and CDR2 from the germline V gene are SNHLY and FYNNEI. The CDR3 loop is CASRTNNDQPQHF. The CDR3 region has the DNA TGTGCCAGCCGGACAAACAACGATCAGCCCCAGCATTTT.

The genes are TRBV18 and TRBJ1-1; 7 bases line up with TRBD1. The CDR3 is made up of 13 amino acids. With 6 bases clipped from V and 6 bases from J, the junction kept 7 bases outside the gene matches. Per the germline V gene, CDR1 is KGHSH and CDR2 is LQKENI. CDR3 loop: CASSGQNRAEAFF. The CDR3 nucleotides read TGTGCCAGCTCGGGACAGAACCGCGCTGAAGCTTTCTTT.

The sample holds a few counts of this clone. The genes are TRBV5-6 and TRBJ2-7; TRBD1 aligns across 9 bases. The V and J ends lost 0 bases and 7 bases, in that order; junction bases with no gene match: 8. The CDR3 sequence is 15 residues long. CDR1 and CDR2 from the germline V gene are SGHDT and YYEEEE. The CDR3 spells CASSLGGTGPREQYF. DNA of the CDR3: TGTGCCAGCAGCTTGGGAGGGACAGGGCCTAGGGAGCAGTACTTC. Combining the CDR3 with reference TRBV5-6 and TRBJ2-7 gives the whole variable domain DAGVTQSPTHLIKTRGQQVTLRCSPKSGHDTVSWYQQALGQGPQFIFQYYEEEERQRGNFPDRFSGHQFPNYSSELNVNALLLGDSALYLCASSLGGTGPREQYFGPGTRLTVT.

This chain links TRBV10-3 with TRBJ1-5; possibly TRBD1 for D (6 bases). The CDR3 is made up of 14 amino acids. The V and J ends lost 2 bases and 3 bases respectively, with 8 bases between them. Per the germline V gene, CDR1 is ENHRY and CDR2 is SYGVKD. As DNA, the CDR3 is TGTGCCATCAGTGAGGGGGGCTACAATCAGCCCCAGCATTTT. Its protein product is CAISEGGYNQPQHF.

The J gene is TRBJ1-1, the V gene TRBV2; D remains ambiguous. The CDR3 has 16 amino acids. CDR1 SNHLY and CDR2 FYNNEI come from the germline V gene. Trimming stripped 4 bases from V and 2 bases from J, with 17 bases between. The CDR3 bases are TGTGCCAGCAGTGCCCTCGGAACTACAAGAAACACTGAAGCTTTCTTT. It codes for CASSALGTTRNTEAFF.

This chain connects TRBV7-8 to TRBJ1-5; no firm D call. Germline CDR1 is SGHVS and CDR2 is FQNEAQ. The CDR3 is made up of 15 amino acids. The V gene lost 5 bases and the J gene lost 1 base, with 12 bases spanning the gap. The CDR3 DNA reads as TGTGCCAGCAGCCTCCGGGAGATAAGCAATCAGCCCCAGCATTTT. This encodes CASSLREISNQPQHF.

This chain joins TRBV18 and TRBJ2-1; TRBD2 aligns across 12 bases. CDR1 is KGHSH and CDR2 is LQKENI in the germline V gene. The CDR3 is made up of 16 amino acids. With V trimmed by 4 bases and J by 8 bases, 9 bases remained unmatched. CDR3 residues: CASSLGLAGFLDEQFF. DNA of the CDR3: TGTGCCAGCTCACTAGGACTAGCGGGGTTTCTGGATGAGCAGTTCTTC.